One and the same sample provided the 29 T cell receptor beta chains below, sequenced in a study of blood T cells in healthy people across ages. It was with a sample-barcoded 5' primer and a J-beta primer mix that a second PCR of roughly 6 to 11 cycles was run. TCRdb reanalysed the 5' RACE reads using MiXCR and keeps one entry per CDR3 protein. The data contain 780,000 or so distinct CDR3 sequences, just over 55% of them singletons. Material: blood. Receptors were obtained from a man in his forties in good health.

The table lists this clonotype with a few counts. The chain links TRBV29-1 to TRBJ2-5; 10 nucleotides match TRBD1. CDR1 and CDR2 from the germline V gene are SQVTM and ANQGSEA. The CDR3 loop spans 15 amino acids. The junction had 10 bases not matched to a gene; V was cut back by 7 bases and J by 2 bases. CDR3 sequence reads: CSALKGQGYQETQYF. CDR3 in DNA: TGCAGCGCCTTGAAGGGACAGGGGTATCAAGAGACCCAGTACTTC. Full variable domain (remainder filled in from reference TRBV29-1 and TRBJ2-5): SAVISQKPSRDICQRGTSLTIQCQVDSQVTMMFWYRQQPGQSLTLIATANQGSEATYESGFVIDKFPISRPNLTFSTLTVSNMSPEDSSIYLCSALKGQGYQETQYFGPGTRLLVL.

This clonotype appeared a few times. V is TRBV7-2 and J is TRBJ2-5; D could derive from TRBD1 or TRBD2 (7 bases each). The germline V gene encodes CDR1 SGHTA and CDR2 FQGNSA. The germline V and J ends were trimmed by 2 bases and 11 bases, with 21 bases remaining between them. The CDR3 has 15 residues. CDR3 nucleotides: TGTGCCAGCAGCTTAAATGGGAGGGGGCAATGGGAGCAGTACTTC. Its translation: CASSLNGRGQWEQYF.

V and J are TRBV15 and TRBJ2-1; D ambiguous. V lost 6 bases to trimming and J lost 4 bases, with 4 bases between them. Germline loops: CDR1 LNHNV, CDR2 YYDKDF (reference sequence). CDR3 size: 11 residues. The CDR3 reads CATSSYNEQFF. The DNA for the CDR3 is TGTGCCACCAGTTCTTACAATGAGCAGTTCTTC. The full variable domain, rest sourced from reference TRBV15 and TRBJ2-1, is DAMVIQNPRYQVTQFGKPVTLSCSQTLNHNVMYWYQQKSSQAPKLLFHYYDKDFNNEADTPDNFQSRRPNTSFCFLDIRSPGLGDTAMYLCATSSYNEQFFGPGTRLTVL.

The J gene is TRBJ2-1, the V gene TRBV10-3; TRBD2 matches 7 bases. CDR1 and CDR2 from the germline V gene are ENHRY and SYGVKD. CDR3 length: 15 amino acids. The V and J ends lost 0 bases and 9 bases, in that order; junction bases with no gene match: 8. The CDR3 reads CAISESSASGGEQFF. Here the CDR3 DNA reads TGTGCCATCAGTGAGTCTTCGGCGTCGGGGGGTGAGCAGTTCTTC.

This clonotype is a singleton in its sample. V and J are TRBV12-3 or TRBV12-4 and TRBJ2-5; the D gene could be TRBD1 or TRBD2 (5 bases each). Trimming left V 7 bases short and J 2 bases short, with 14 bases between. This CDR3 has 14 amino acids. CDR3 protein: CASTRDGDQETQYF. The CDR3 coding sequence is TGTGCCAGCACCCGGGACGGGGATCAAGAGACCCAGTACTTC.

The genes are TRBV20-1 and TRBJ2-2; 10 bases are a match to TRBD2. V lost 3 bases to trimming and J lost 2 bases; unmatched junction nucleotides: 3. Germline values: CDR1 DFQATT, CDR2 SNEGSKA (reference sequence). The CDR3 spans 15 residues. CDR3 protein: CSASSGGYNTGELFF. Written as DNA, the CDR3 is TGCAGTGCTAGTAGCGGGGGGTACAACACCGGGGAGCTGTTTTTT.

This chain links TRBV28 with TRBJ2-7; D perhaps matches TRBD2 (5 bases). Germline-derived CDR1 and CDR2 are MDHEN and SYDVKM. V was trimmed by 2 bases and J by 3 bases, leaving 11 bases between them. The length of the CDR3 is 14 residues. CDR3 sequence (DNA): TGTGCCAGCAGTTTAAGCGGCAGAAACTACGAGCAGTACTTC. The encoded protein is CASSLSGRNYEQYF.

V is TRBV20-1 and J is TRBJ2-7; 16 bases fit TRBD2. Per germline, CDR1 DFQATT and CDR2 SNEGSKA (reference sequence). V lost 6 bases, J lost 3 bases, and 5 bases stayed unmatched. There are 15 residues in the CDR3. Written as DNA, the CDR3 is TGCAGTGCAACCGGGACTAGCGGGGGGGGCTACGAGCAGTACTTC. As protein: CSATGTSGGGYEQYF.

The chain employs TRBV4-1 and TRBJ1-5, with D unresolved. The CDR3 has 15 amino acids. The germline V gene encodes CDR1 MGHRA and CDR2 YSYEKL. The V and J ends lost 3 bases and 0 bases respectively, with 9 bases between them. In DNA form, the CDR3 reads TGCGCCAGCAGCCATTCTAGGGATAGCAATCAGCCCCAGCATTTT. Its translation: CASSHSRDSNQPQHF.

This clonotype was found once. The J gene is TRBJ2-1, the V gene TRBV12-3 or TRBV12-4; 8 bases match TRBD2. V was clipped by 7 bases and J by 4 bases; unmatched bases: 6. The CDR3 covers 14 residues. CDR3 in amino acids: CASIRGGAYNEQFF. The CDR3 DNA reads as TGTGCCAGCATCCGGGGGGGGGCTTACAATGAGCAGTTCTTC.

This clonotype showed up just once. This rearrangement joins TRBV9 to TRBJ2-5, with 7 bases lining up with TRBD1. Germline V lookup: CDR1 SGDLS, CDR2 YYNGEE. V gave up 7 bases and J gave up 1 base; unmatched junction bases: 10. The CDR3 runs 15 residues. The CDR3 DNA reads TGTGCCAGCGCCAAGGGGACAGTCAGCCAAGAGACCCAGTACTTC. Encoded protein: CASAKGTVSQETQYF.

The chain is built from TRBV7-2 and TRBJ2-1; D is unresolved. The CDR3 totals 13 residues. Germline V lookup: CDR1 SGHTA, CDR2 FQGNSA. The V end was cut by 1 base, the J end by 2 bases, with 3 bases between. The CDR3 reads CASSLDPYNEQFF. The CDR3 nucleotides read TGTGCCAGCAGCTTAGATCCCTACAATGAGCAGTTCTTC.

The rearrangement joins TRBV7-2 to TRBJ1-1, with D unresolved. With 5 bases removed from V and 6 bases from J, the gap between germline ends came to 13 bases. The germline V gene has CDR1 SGHTA and CDR2 FQGNSA. The CDR3 has 13 residues. CDR3: CASSLLTGSEAFF. The CDR3 region has the DNA TGTGCCAGCAGCCTCTTGACGGGGTCTGAAGCTTTCTTT.

The chain combines TRBV5-1 with TRBJ1-1, with 7 bases fitting TRBD1. The germline V gene has CDR1 SGHRS and CDR2 YFSETQ. Trimming took 2 bases from V and 4 from J; bases not matched to a gene: 8. The CDR3 length is 15 residues. CDR3 sequence: CASSFTGALSTEAFF. CDR3 in DNA: TGCGCCAGCAGCTTTACAGGGGCGCTAAGCACTGAAGCTTTCTTT. The full variable domain, its missing parts supplied by reference TRBV5-1 and TRBJ1-1, is KAGVTQTPRYLIKTRGQQVTLSCSPISGHRSVSWYQQTPGQGLQFLFEYFSETQRNKGNFPGRFSGRQFSNSRSEMNVSTLELGDSALYLCASSFTGALSTEAFFGQGTRLTVV.

The chain recombines TRBV6-5 with TRBJ2-7; D gene uncertain. CDR1 is MNHEY, CDR2 SVGAGI, per germline. CDR3 size: 13 residues. Trimming left V 4 bases short and J 2 bases short, with 9 bases between. CDR3 in DNA: TGTGCCAGCAGTTTGACAACAACCTACGAGCAGTACTTC. It specifies CASSLTTTYEQYF.

The table lists this clonotype with a few counts. The chain uses TRBV5-1 and TRBJ2-1; D gene ambiguous. In germline, CDR1 is SGHRS, CDR2 YFSETQ. V was clipped by 1 base and J by 5 bases, with 16 bases between them. There are 16 residues in the CDR3. This chain's CDR3 is CASSLSGPPTDNEQFF. CDR3 nucleotides: TGCGCCAGCAGCTTGTCGGGCCCCCCCACAGACAATGAGCAGTTCTTC.

The chain has TRBV6-5 and TRBJ2-5; 11 nucleotides line up with TRBD2. The DNA end favors TRBJ2-7, so the J call may be wrong. The CDR3 spans 15 residues. Per germline, CDR1 MNHEY and CDR2 SVGAGI. The CDR3 sequence: CASSSIRTSGYEQYF. The CDR3 DNA sequence: TGTGCCAGCAGTTCCATCCGGACTAGCGGGTACGAGCAGTACTTC.

The V call is TRBV5-1, the J call TRBJ2-2; a weak D match, TRBD1 (5 bases). The germline CDR1 and CDR2 sequences are SGHRS and YFSETQ. V lost 0 bases to trimming and J lost 6 bases, with 12 bases between them. CDR3 length: 15 residues. For the CDR3, the DNA is TGCGCCAGCAGCTTGGCCTCAGGGAAGGCCGGGGAGCTGTTTTTT. Translated: CASSLASGKAGELFF.

V gene TRBV5-1 combines with J gene TRBJ2-3; 9 nucleotides align to TRBD1. CDR3 size: 16 residues. V dropped 1 base and J dropped 5; count of bases not matched to a gene: 8. Germline CDR1 SGHRS, CDR2 YFSETQ. The CDR3 region is CASSLFGTGYKDTQYF. The CDR3 DNA follows: TGCGCCAGCAGCTTGTTCGGGACAGGGTATAAAGATACGCAGTATTTT.

V usage is TRBV20-1 and J usage is TRBJ2-7; D call uncertain. The CDR3 loop spans 13 amino acids. Trimming pared 3 bases from V and 3 bases from J, leaving 12 bases between. Germline V gene lookup returns CDR1 DFQATT and CDR2 SNEGSKA (reference sequence). The CDR3 is CSARSGRNYEQYF. CDR3 DNA: TGCAGTGCTAGGTCGGGCAGAAACTACGAGCAGTACTTC.

The CDR3 coding sequence is TGTGCCAGCAGCTCCCCCGACAGGGAAAGGATGTCGGGCGAGCAGTACTTC. Translating it yields CASSSPDRERMSGEQYF. The chain carries TRBV7-9 and TRBJ2-7; TRBD1 matches at 7 bases. This CDR3 has 17 amino acids. Per germline, CDR1 SEHNR and CDR2 FQNEAQ (reference sequence). V lost 4 bases to trimming and J lost 6 bases; unmatched junction nucleotides: 18. Complete variable domain (other parts from reference TRBV7-9 and TRBJ2-7): DTGVSQNPRHKITKRGQNVTFRCDPISEHNRLYWYRQTLGQGPEFLTYFQNEAQLEKSRLLSDRFSAERPKGSFSTLEIQRTEQGDSAMYLCASSSPDRERMSGEQYFGPGTRLTVT.

The chain employs TRBV6-1 and TRBJ2-1, with D perhaps TRBD1 or TRBD2 (6 bases each). The germline gives CDR1 MNHNS, CDR2 SASEGT. With 2 bases removed from V and 1 base from J, the gap between germline ends came to 18 bases. This CDR3 spans 18 amino acids. The CDR3 sequence is CASSEYRAEGGSYNEQFF. The CDR3 DNA reads as TGTGCCAGCAGTGAATATCGTGCGGAGGGGGGTTCCTACAATGAGCAGTTCTTC.

The chain carries TRBV25-1 and TRBJ2-3; 7 bases are a match to TRBD2. Germline V gives CDR1 MGHDK, CDR2 SYGVNS. J was trimmed by 0 bases and V by 1 base; bases with no gene match: 1. This CDR3 comprises 15 residues. The CDR3 nucleotides read TGTGCCAGCAGTGAATCTAGCGGAAGCACAGATACGCAGTATTTT. Translating gives CASSESSGSTDTQYF. Using reference TRBV25-1 and TRBJ2-3 for the parts outside the CDR3, the full variable domain is EADIYQTPRYLVIGTGKKITLECSQTMGHDKMYWYQQDPGMELHLIHYSYGVNSTEKGDLSSESTVSRIRTEHFPLTLESARPSHTSQYLCASSESSGSTDTQYFGPGTRLTVL.

The V gene is TRBV29-1, the J gene TRBJ2-1; 9 nucleotides align to TRBD2. The V segment lost 8 bases and the J segment 3 bases; nucleotides outside the gene matches: 5. Germline CDR1 is SQVTM and CDR2 is ANQGSEA. The CDR3 sequence is 13 residues long. The CDR3 DNA reads TGCAGCTCAATAGCGGGAGTCTACAATGAGCAGTTCTTC. The encoded protein is CSSIAGVYNEQFF.

This clonotype was seen only a few times. The gene calls are TRBV7-3 and TRBJ1-5; D is undetermined. This CDR3 contains 13 residues. Germline V gene lookup returns CDR1 SGHTA and CDR2 FQGTGA. V dropped 5 bases and J dropped 3 bases, with 8 bases sitting between them. CDR3 sequence (DNA): TGTGCCAGCAGCACCCGACACAATCAGCCCCAGCATTTT. Translating it yields CASSTRHNQPQHF.

The J gene is TRBJ2-3, the V gene TRBV20-1, with D perhaps TRBD1 or TRBD2 (5 bases each). The CDR3 is 14 amino acids. Looked up from germline, CDR1 is DFQATT and CDR2 is SNEGSKA (reference sequence). CDR3 residues: CKCRGPLSTDTQYF. The CDR3 DNA is TGCAAATGTCGGGGACCCCTCAGCACAGATACGCAGTATTTT.

This clonotype was seen a few times. The chain couples TRBV9 to TRBJ2-6; D is unresolved. CDR1 and CDR2 (germline): SGDLS, YYNGEE. Trimming shortened V by 0 bases and J by 0 bases, and 10 bases separated the two germline ends. This CDR3 spans 17 amino acids. This CDR3 reads CASSVAIRTSGANVLTF. The CDR3, as DNA: TGTGCCAGCAGCGTAGCTATCAGGACCTCTGGGGCCAACGTCCTGACTTTC.

This clonotype appeared a single time. The chain carries TRBV10-2 and TRBJ2-1; 7 bases are a match to TRBD1. CDR1 and CDR2 from the germline V gene are WSHSY and SAAADI. The CDR3 has 20 residues. Losses at the gene ends were 2 bases for V and 3 bases for J; bases not matched to a gene: 19. The CDR3 reads CASSEADWLRQGSYYNEQFF. The CDR3 coding sequence is TGCGCCAGCAGTGAGGCTGATTGGTTACGACAGGGCTCATACTACAATGAGCAGTTCTTC.

This chain joins TRBV6-1 and TRBJ2-1; TRBD1 matches 12 bases. Germline loops: CDR1 MNHNS, CDR2 SASEGT. The CDR3 covers 16 residues. Trimming took 3 bases from V and 9 from J; bases not matched to a gene: 9. CDR3 nucleotide sequence: TGTGCCAGCAGTGACTTCCGGGACAGGGGGCTTGGTGAGCAGTTCTTC. Encoded protein: CASSDFRDRGLGEQFF.